This T cell receptor (beta chain) was obtained from a study of cytomegalovirus exposure and HLA in healthy donors. Findings and caveats of the study: In vitro data verified a few CMV-associated chains as specific for CMV antigens. Accounts indicate the classifier identified cytomegalovirus status with strong specificity and sensitivity.

Sequencing was performed with immunoSEQ multiplex PCR; in TCRdb, only in-frame clones are kept and a portion is missing. This table holds some 350,000 clones, about 85% found once. Comment on this clone: Its antigen is unidentified.

The length of the CDR3 is 17 residues. Germline assignment: CDR1 LGHNA and CDR2 YSLEER. The ends were cut back, 0 bases at V and 5 bases at J, with 16 bases in the middle. The chain recombines TRBV4-3 with TRBJ1-4; D is unclear. Sequencing was done on a sample of PBMCs. The TCR comes from a woman aged 25 to 39 in good health and CMV-seropositive. The CDR3 nucleotides are TGCGCCAGCAGCCAAGATAACCGACCGCCGGTCAATGAAAAACTGTTTTTT. Protein product: CASSQDNRPPVNEKLFF.